Listed here is a single T cell receptor (beta chain). What it binds is unknown. The data originate from a study of CD8 T cells in ankylosing spondylitis. Germline values: CDR1 PRHDT, CDR2 FYEKMQ (reference sequence). The CDR3 is made up of 13 amino acids. Trimming left V 7 bases short and J 5 bases short, with 12 bases between. Study-wide results and caveats: Disease-linked clones were reportedly significantly enriched in matched ankylosing spondylitis synovial fluid. Earlier authors reported some of these motif variants in reactive arthritis synovial fluid and blood. The authors found the disease-linked clones to be CD8+ and relatively rare in peripheral blood.

TCRdb fed the 5' RACE reads into MiXCR, producing one record per CDR3 protein. The table shows under 450,000 distinct CDR3 sequences, with about 20% occurring only once. The source of this sequence is a male donor with ankylosing spondylitis or in good health (not recorded which). Sequencing was carried out using blood, either unsorted or a sorted T cell fraction (not recorded which). The chain employs TRBV13 and TRBJ2-1, with TRBD2 as a possible D gene (6 bases). The CDR3 DNA reads as TGTGCCAGCACGGAGGGGAGCAACAATGAGCAGTTCTTC. This sequence encodes CASTEGSNNEQFF.